Shown below are 2 T cell receptor beta chains from a single sample sequenced in a study of T cell repertoires in cytomegalovirus infection. TCRdb fed the reads into MiXCR, producing one record per CDR3 protein. Of approximately 630,000 distinct CDR3 sequences listed, around 24% are singletons. The specimen was CD8+ T cells from PBMCs. These receptors originate from a human donor in good health (CMV status not recorded). Some clones in this sample may be carry-over from other donors' samples.

This clonotype has just a few counts. The chain combines TRBV12-5 with TRBJ2-3, with D maybe TRBD1 (6 bases). The length of the CDR3 is 12 residues. Germline V gene lookup returns CDR1 LGHNT and CDR2 FRNRAP. This chain's CDR3 is CAGAGGTDTQYF. The CDR3 coding sequence is TGTGCGGGGGCGGGTGGCACAGATACGCAGTATTTT.

The J gene is TRBJ2-7, the V gene TRBV10-3; 9 bases fit TRBD1. CDR1 is ENHRY, CDR2 SYGVKD, per germline. The CDR3 sequence is 16 residues long. Trimming removed 7 bases from V and 3 bases from J; junction bases left unmatched: 13. CDR3 bases: TGTGCCATCACCCGATGGGGGGACAGGGACGTCTACGAGCAGTACTTC. Translation gives CAITRWGDRDVYEQYF.